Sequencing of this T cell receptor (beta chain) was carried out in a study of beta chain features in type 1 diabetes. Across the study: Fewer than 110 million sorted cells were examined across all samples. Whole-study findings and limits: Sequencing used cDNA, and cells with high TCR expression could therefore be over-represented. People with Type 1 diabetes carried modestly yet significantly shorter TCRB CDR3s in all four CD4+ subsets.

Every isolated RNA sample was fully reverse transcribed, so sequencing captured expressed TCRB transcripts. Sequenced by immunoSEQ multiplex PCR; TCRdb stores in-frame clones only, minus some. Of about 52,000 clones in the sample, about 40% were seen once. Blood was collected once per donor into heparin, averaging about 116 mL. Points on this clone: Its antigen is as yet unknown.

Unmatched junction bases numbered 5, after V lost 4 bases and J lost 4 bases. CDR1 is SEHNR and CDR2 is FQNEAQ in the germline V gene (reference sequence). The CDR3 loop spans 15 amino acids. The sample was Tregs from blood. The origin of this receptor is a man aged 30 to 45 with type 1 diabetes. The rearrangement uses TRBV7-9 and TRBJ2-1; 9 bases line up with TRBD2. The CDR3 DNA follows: TGTGCCAGCAGCTCGAGCGGGAGGTTTTACAATGAGCAGTTCTTC. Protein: CASSSSGRFYNEQFF. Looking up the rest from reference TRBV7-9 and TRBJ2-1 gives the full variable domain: DTGVSQNPRHKITKRGQNVTFRCDPISEHNRLYWYRQTLGQGPEFLTYFQNEAQLEKSRLLSDRFSAERPKGSFSTLEIQRTEQGDSAMYLCASSSSGRFYNEQFFGPGTRLTVL.